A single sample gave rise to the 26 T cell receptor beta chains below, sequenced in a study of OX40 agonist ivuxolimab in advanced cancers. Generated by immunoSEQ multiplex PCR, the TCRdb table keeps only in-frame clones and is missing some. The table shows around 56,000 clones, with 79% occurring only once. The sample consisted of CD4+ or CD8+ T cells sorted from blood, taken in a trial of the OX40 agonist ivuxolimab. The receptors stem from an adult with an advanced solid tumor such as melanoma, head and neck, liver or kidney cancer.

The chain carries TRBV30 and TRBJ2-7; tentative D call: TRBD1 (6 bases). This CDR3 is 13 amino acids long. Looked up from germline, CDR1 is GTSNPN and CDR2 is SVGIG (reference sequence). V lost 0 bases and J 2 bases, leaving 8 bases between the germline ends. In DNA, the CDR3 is TGTGCCTGGAGTGTTACAGGGACCTACGAGCAGTACTTC. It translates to CAWSVTGTYEQYF.

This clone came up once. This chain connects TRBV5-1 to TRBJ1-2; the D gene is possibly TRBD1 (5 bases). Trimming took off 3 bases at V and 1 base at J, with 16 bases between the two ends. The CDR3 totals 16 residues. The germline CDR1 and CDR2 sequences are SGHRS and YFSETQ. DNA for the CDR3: TGCGCCAGCAGCTCCGATTCGGGGGGTCTTAACTATGGCTACACCTTC. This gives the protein CASSSDSGGLNYGYTF. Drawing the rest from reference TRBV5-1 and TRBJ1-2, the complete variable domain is KAGVTQTPRYLIKTRGQQVTLSCSPISGHRSVSWYQQTPGQGLQFLFEYFSETQRNKGNFPGRFSGRQFSNSRSEMNVSTLELGDSALYLCASSSDSGGLNYGYTFGSGTRLTVV.

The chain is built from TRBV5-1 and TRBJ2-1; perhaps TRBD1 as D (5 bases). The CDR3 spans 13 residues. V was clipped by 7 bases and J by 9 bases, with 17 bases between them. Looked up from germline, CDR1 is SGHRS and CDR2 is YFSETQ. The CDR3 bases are TGCGCCAGCGGGGCTTTAACAGGTAGTGAGCAGTTCTTC. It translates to CASGALTGSEQFF.

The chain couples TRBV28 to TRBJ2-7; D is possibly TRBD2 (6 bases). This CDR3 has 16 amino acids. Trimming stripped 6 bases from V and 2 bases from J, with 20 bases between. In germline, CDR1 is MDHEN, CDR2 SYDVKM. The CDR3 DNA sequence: TGTGCCAGCAGCTTCACCCTAAGCGGGTTGACCTACGAGCAGTACTTC. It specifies CASSFTLSGLTYEQYF. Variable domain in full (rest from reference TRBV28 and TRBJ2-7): DVKVTQSSRYLVKRTGEKVFLECVQDMDHENMFWYRQDPGLGLRLIYFSYDVKMKEKGDIPEGYSVSREKKERFSLILESASTNQTSMYLCASSFTLSGLTYEQYFGPGTRLTVT.

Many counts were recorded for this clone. The chain's CDR3 is CASSVRQVLGPSTDTQYF. The CDR3 DNA reads as TGTGCCAGTAGTGTCCGACAGGTGTTGGGGCCTAGCACAGATACGCAGTATTTT. This sequence joins TRBV19 and TRBJ2-3; TRBD1 might be the D (6 bases). V lost 5 bases to trimming and J lost 0 bases, with 21 bases between them. The germline V gene has CDR1 LNHDA and CDR2 SQIVND (reference sequence). The CDR3 sequence is 18 residues long.

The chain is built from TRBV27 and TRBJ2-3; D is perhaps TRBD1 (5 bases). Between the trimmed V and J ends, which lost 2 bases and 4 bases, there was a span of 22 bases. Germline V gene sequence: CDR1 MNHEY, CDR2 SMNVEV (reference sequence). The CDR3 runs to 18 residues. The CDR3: CASSLVGPPRWGADTQYF. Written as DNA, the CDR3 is TGTGCCAGCAGTTTAGTGGGGCCACCCAGGTGGGGTGCAGATACGCAGTATTTT.

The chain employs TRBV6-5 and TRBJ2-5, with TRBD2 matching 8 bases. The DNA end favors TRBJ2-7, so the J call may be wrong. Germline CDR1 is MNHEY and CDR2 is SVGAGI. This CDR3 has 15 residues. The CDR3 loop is CASSYSLSGTYEQYF. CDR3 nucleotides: TGTGCCAGCAGTTACTCACTTAGCGGGACCTACGAGCAGTACTTC.

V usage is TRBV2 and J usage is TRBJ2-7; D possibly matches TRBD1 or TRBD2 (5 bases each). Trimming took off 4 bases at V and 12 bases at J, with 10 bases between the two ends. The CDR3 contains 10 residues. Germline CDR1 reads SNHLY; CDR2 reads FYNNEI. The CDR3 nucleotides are TGTGCCAGCAGTGTGGGGGTGGCGTACTTC. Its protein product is CASSVGVAYF.

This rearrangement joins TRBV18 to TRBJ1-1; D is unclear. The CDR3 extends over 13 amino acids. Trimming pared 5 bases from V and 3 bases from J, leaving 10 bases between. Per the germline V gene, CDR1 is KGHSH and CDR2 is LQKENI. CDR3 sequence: CASSGSMDTEAFF. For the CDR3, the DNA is TGTGCCAGCTCAGGTTCGATGGACACTGAAGCTTTCTTT.

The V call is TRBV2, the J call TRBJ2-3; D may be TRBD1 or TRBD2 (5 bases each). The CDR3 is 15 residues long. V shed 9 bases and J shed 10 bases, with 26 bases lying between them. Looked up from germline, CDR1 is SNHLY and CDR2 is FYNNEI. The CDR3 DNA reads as TGTGCCAGTAAAGTATGGCAGGGAGCCAGCCAAGCGCAGTATTTT. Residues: CASKVWQGASQAQYF.

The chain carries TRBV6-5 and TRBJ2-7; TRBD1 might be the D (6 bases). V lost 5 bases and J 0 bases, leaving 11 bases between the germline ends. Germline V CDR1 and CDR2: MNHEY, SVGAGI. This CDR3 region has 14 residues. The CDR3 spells CASSDTGNSYEQYF. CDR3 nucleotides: TGTGCCAGCAGTGATACAGGGAACTCCTACGAGCAGTACTTC.

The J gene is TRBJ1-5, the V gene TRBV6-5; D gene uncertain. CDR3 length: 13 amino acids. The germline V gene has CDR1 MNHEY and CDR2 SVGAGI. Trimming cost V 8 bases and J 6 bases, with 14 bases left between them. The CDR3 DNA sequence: TGTGCCAGCGGGTGGGAAGCGGGTCAGCCCCAGCATTTT. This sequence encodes CASGWEAGQPQHF.

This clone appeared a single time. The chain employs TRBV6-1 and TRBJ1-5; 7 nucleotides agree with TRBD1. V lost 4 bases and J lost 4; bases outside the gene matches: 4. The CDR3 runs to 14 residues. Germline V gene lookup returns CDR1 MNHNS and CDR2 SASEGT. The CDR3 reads CASSADRSNQPQHF. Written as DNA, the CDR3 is TGTGCCAGCAGTGCGGACAGGTCGAATCAGCCCCAGCATTTT.

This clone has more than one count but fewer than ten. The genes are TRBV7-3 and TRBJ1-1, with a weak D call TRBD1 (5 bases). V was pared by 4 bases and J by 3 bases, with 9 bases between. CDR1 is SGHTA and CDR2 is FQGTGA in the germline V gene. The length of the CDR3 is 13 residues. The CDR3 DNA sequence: TGTGCCAGCAGCTCGGCGGGGGACACTGAAGCTTTCTTT. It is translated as CASSSAGDTEAFF.

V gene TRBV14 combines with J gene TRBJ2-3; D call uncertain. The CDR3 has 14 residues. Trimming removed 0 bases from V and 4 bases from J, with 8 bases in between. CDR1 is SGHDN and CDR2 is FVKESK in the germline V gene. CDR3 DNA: TGTGCCAGCAGCCAAGATCTAGTGGCAGATACGCAGTATTTT. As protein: CASSQDLVADTQYF.

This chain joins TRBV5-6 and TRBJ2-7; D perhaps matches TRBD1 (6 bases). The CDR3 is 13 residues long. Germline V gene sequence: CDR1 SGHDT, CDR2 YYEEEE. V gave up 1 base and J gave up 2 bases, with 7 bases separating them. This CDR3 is CASSLWGPYEQYF. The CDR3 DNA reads TGTGCCAGCAGCTTGTGGGGGCCCTACGAGCAGTACTTC.

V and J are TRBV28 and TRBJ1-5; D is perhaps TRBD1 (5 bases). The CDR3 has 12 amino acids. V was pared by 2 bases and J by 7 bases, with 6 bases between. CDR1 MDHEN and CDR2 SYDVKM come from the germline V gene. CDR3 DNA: TGTGCCAGCAGTTTAGGGGGGCAGCCCCAGCATTTT. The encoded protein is CASSLGGQPQHF.

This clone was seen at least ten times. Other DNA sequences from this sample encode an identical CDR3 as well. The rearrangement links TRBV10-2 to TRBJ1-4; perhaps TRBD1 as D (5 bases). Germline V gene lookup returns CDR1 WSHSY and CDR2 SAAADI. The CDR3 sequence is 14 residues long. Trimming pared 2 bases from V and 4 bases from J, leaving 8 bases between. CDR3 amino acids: CASSERQLNEKLFF. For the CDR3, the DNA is TGCGCCAGCAGTGAGAGACAGCTTAATGAAAAACTGTTTTTT.

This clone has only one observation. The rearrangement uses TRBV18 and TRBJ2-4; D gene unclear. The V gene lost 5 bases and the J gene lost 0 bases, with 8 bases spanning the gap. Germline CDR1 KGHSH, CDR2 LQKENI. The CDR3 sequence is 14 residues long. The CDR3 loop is CASSGVLAKNIQYF. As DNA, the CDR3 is TGTGCCAGCTCAGGAGTACTAGCCAAAAACATTCAGTACTTC.

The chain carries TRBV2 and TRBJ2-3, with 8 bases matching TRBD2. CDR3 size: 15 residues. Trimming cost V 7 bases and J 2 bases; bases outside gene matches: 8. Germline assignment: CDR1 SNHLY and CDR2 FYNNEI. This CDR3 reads CASKGVAGLTDTQYF. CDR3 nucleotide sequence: TGTGCCAGCAAGGGAGTAGCGGGGCTCACAGATACGCAGTATTTT.

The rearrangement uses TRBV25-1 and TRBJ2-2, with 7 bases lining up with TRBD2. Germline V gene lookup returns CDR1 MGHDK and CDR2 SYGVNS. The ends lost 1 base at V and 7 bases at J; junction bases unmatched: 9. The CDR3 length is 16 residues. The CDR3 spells CASSESWWEGGGELFF. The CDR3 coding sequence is TGTGCCAGCAGTGAATCTTGGTGGGAGGGTGGCGGGGAGCTGTTTTTT.

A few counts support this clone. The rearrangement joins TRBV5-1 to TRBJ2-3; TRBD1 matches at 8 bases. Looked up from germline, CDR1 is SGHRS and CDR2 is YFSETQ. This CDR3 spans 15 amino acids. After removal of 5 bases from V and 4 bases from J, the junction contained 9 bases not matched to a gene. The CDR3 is CASRQTGDGADTQYF. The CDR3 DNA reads TGCGCCAGCAGACAGACAGGGGACGGGGCAGATACGCAGTATTTT.

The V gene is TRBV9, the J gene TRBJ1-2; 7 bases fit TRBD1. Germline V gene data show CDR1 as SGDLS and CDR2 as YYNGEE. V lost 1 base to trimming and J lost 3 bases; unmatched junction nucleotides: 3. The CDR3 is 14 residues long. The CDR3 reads CASSVTGEHYGYTF. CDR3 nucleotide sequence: TGTGCCAGCAGCGTAACAGGGGAGCACTATGGCTACACCTTC.

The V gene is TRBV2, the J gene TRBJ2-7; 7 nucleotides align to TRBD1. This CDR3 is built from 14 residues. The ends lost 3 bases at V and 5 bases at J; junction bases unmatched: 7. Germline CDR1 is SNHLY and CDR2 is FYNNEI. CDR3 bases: TGTGCCAGCAGTGACAACAGGGGTATCCACGAGCAGTACTTC. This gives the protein CASSDNRGIHEQYF.

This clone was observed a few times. CDR3 sequence (DNA): TGCGCCAGCACCAGGACGGACAGGAACTACGAGCAGTACTTC. Its translation is CASTRTDRNYEQYF. The chain recombines TRBV5-1 with TRBJ2-7; TRBD1 matches 7 bases. The V gene end was trimmed by 6 bases and the J gene end by 3 bases; junction bases not matched to a gene: 9. The CDR3 covers 14 residues. Germline CDR1 is SGHRS and CDR2 is YFSETQ. Based on the CDR3 plus reference TRBV5-1 and TRBJ2-7, the full variable domain is KAGVTQTPRYLIKTRGQQVTLSCSPISGHRSVSWYQQTPGQGLQFLFEYFSETQRNKGNFPGRFSGRQFSNSRSEMNVSTLELGDSALYLCASTRTDRNYEQYFGPGTRLTVT.

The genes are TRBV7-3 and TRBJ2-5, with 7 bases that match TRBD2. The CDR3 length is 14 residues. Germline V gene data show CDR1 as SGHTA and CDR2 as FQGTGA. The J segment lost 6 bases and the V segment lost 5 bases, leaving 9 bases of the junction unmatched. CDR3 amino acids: CASSPNAGEKTQYF. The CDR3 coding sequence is TGTGCCAGCAGCCCCAATGCGGGGGAGAAGACCCAGTACTTC.